This T cell receptor (beta chain) comes out of a study of shared clonotypes between healthy human individuals. On the study more broadly: CD8 memory received one plate per donor, CD8 naive two, CD4 memory three and CD4 naive three.

Whole-study results and caveats: In the sorted subsets, rarefaction showed sequencing was incomplete despite large depth.

Worth noting for this clone: Its antigen is undetermined.

Per germline, CDR1 MNHEY and CDR2 SMNVEV (reference sequence). Trimming stripped 3 bases from V and 8 bases from J, with 18 bases between. CDR3 size: 15 residues. Template for every sorted-subset replicate PCR totaled about 0.2 ug DNA, roughly 30,000 T cell genomes. Here immunoSEQ multiplex PCR was the method, and the copy in TCRdb shows in-frame clones only, minus some. The sample records about 1.5 million clones, approximately 96% being singletons. The chain uses TRBV27 and TRBJ2-3; weak D call: TRBD1 (9 bases). The sequence was obtained from a man aged 30 to 45 in good health. Sequenced material: naive CD4+ T cells sorted from blood. Subset specified: CD45RA+ positively selected. CDR3 in amino acids: CASSFQQGAGGTQYF. The CDR3 region has the DNA TGTGCCAGCAGTTTCCAACAGGGGGCGGGAGGTACGCAGTATTTT.